This T cell receptor beta chain is from a study of T cell responses to AZD1222 COVID-19 vaccine. Regarding the study as a whole: White British people made up most donors, females outnumbered males, and clonal diversity was possibly underestimated. Repertoires were sampled only after the peak T cell response. Baseline serostatus was positive in only five to seven AZD1222 recipients.

On this clone itself: No antigen is known for it.

Sequencing was performed with immunoSEQ multiplex PCR; in TCRdb, only in-frame clones are kept and a portion is missing. The sample yields approximately 190,000 clones, approximately 91% seen once. The germline V and J ends were trimmed by 0 bases and 5 bases, with 6 bases remaining between them. The CDR3 runs 13 residues. The germline gives CDR1 MRHNA, CDR2 SNTAGT. This material consisted of peripheral blood, taken on day 0 of AZD1222 vaccination. This chain links TRBV6-4 with TRBJ2-3; a possible D gene is TRBD2 (5 bases). The TCR sequence derives from an adult in good health. CDR3 DNA: TGTGCCAGCAGTGACTCCGGGATAGATACGCAGTATTTT. Encoded protein: CASSDSGIDTQYF.